Below, 17 T cell receptor beta chains from the same sample are listed, as sequenced in a study of cytomegalovirus exposure and HLA in healthy donors. The PCR had 60 Vbeta and 13 Jbeta primers. Generated by immunoSEQ multiplex PCR, the TCRdb table keeps only in-frame clones and is missing some. Of over 100,000 clones listed, nearly 75% are singletons. The source material was PBMCs. Receptors were obtained from a man aged 30-40 years in good health and CMV-seropositive.

The rearrangement joins TRBV7-9 to TRBJ1-2, with D possibly TRBD1 on 6 matching bases. The germline CDR1 and CDR2 sequences are SEHNR and FQNEAQ (reference sequence). The CDR3 totals 15 residues. Trimming shortened V by 1 base and J by 4 bases, and 13 bases separated the two germline ends. The CDR3 DNA reads TGTGCCAGCAGCTTAGAAACAGGGCCCTCCTATGGCTACACCTTC. Its translation: CASSLETGPSYGYTF.

This rearrangement joins TRBV5-1 to TRBJ2-7; D is perhaps TRBD1 (6 bases). V shed 4 bases and J shed 4 bases, with 15 bases lying between them. The V gene's germline CDR1 is SGHRS and CDR2 YFSETQ. This CDR3 is built from 14 residues. CDR3 in amino acids: CASSPNSGEYEQYF. The CDR3 DNA reads as TGCGCCAGCAGCCCAAACTCAGGGGAGTACGAGCAGTACTTC.

This clone came up once. The V gene is TRBV7-6, the J gene TRBJ2-5; D call uncertain. This CDR3 is built from 11 residues. Germline loops: CDR1 SGHVS, CDR2 FNYEAQ. V was clipped by 5 bases and J by 4 bases, with 5 bases between them. This CDR3 reads CASSPGETQYF. The CDR3, as DNA: TGTGCCAGCAGCCCCGGAGAGACCCAGTACTTC.

The gene calls are TRBV11-2 and TRBJ1-1; 8 bases match TRBD1. V shed 2 bases and J 8 bases; nucleotides not matched to a gene: 7. The CDR3 contains 14 residues. The germline gives CDR1 SGHAT, CDR2 FQNNGV. The chain's CDR3 is CASSLRDRTREAFF. In DNA form, the CDR3 reads TGTGCCAGCAGCTTACGGGACAGGACGAGAGAAGCTTTCTTT.

The gene calls are TRBV5-4 and TRBJ1-4; D gene ambiguous. CDR3 length: 16 residues. Germline CDR1 is SGHNT and CDR2 is YYREEE (reference sequence). V was trimmed by 4 bases and J by 0 bases, leaving 13 bases between them. The CDR3 region is CASSPGAGATNEKLFF. CDR3 nucleotide sequence: TGTGCCAGCAGCCCGGGAGCGGGAGCAACTAATGAAAAACTGTTTTTT.

V is TRBV6-5 and J is TRBJ1-1; no reliable D call. Germline V gene data show CDR1 as MNHEY and CDR2 as SVGAGI. The CDR3 is 13 residues long. V lost 6 bases and J lost 4, with 12 bases in between. The CDR3 coding sequence is TGTGCCAGCAGGGAGGACGGGCTCACTGAAGCTTTCTTT. This codes for CASREDGLTEAFF.

The chain joins TRBV14 to TRBJ2-7, with 12 bases aligning to TRBD2. This CDR3 is built from 15 residues. V trimming: 6 bases; J trimming: 2 bases; junction bases outside the gene matches: 5. From germline, CDR1 is SGHDN and CDR2 FVKESK. CDR3 region: CASSEGLAGTYEQYF. The CDR3 DNA follows: TGTGCCAGCAGTGAAGGACTAGCGGGGACCTACGAGCAGTACTTC.

The J gene is TRBJ1-5, the V gene TRBV7-2; 9 bases are shared with TRBD1. The CDR3 has 16 residues. The trim removed 5 bases at V and 4 bases at J, leaving 9 bases unmatched. CDR1 is SGHTA, CDR2 FQGNSA, per germline. The CDR3 sequence is CASSQRGTGSNQPQHF. CDR3 sequence (DNA): TGTGCCAGCAGCCAGCGCGGGACAGGGTCAAATCAGCCCCAGCATTTT.

The gene calls are TRBV5-4 and TRBJ2-1, with TRBD2 matching over 9 bases. The CDR3 totals 16 residues. Germline CDR1 SGHNT, CDR2 YYREEE (reference sequence). Trimming at V came to 0 bases and at J to 6 bases, leaving 7 bases not matched to a gene. The CDR3 DNA reads TGTGCCAGCAGCTTGGATCGGCGGGGGGGCCTCAATGAGCAGTTCTTC. This codes for CASSLDRRGGLNEQFF.

Details on this clone: Its ends do not fully match the called genes, so a read error is possible. The CDR3 protein is CAGSLGGLQETQYF. CDR3 in DNA: TGCGCCGGCAGCTTGGGGGGACTCCAAGAGACCCAGTACTTC. This chain joins TRBV5-1 and TRBJ2-5; a possible D gene is TRBD2 (6 bases). Germline V lookup: CDR1 SGHRS, CDR2 YFSETQ. The CDR3 totals 14 residues.

The rearrangement uses TRBV19 and TRBJ2-5; TRBD2 agrees at 12 bases. Germline loops: CDR1 LNHDA, CDR2 SQIVND (reference sequence). This CDR3 spans 18 amino acids. Losses at the gene ends were 3 bases for V and 1 base for J; bases not matched to a gene: 9. The CDR3 nucleotides are TGTGCCAGTAGTATTTCGGCCTCTAGCGGGGGGGGCCAAGAGACCCAGTACTTC. This gives the protein CASSISASSGGGQETQYF.

The rearrangement joins TRBV28 to TRBJ2-6, with 7 bases lining up with TRBD1. The CDR3 sequence is 16 residues long. The V gene's germline CDR1 is MDHEN and CDR2 SYDVKM. J gave up 2 bases and V 3 bases, and 4 bases lay outside the gene matches. CDR3 nucleotides: TGTGCCAGCAGTTTTAATAGGGGGCCTGGGGCCAACGTCCTGACTTTC. Translation: CASSFNRGPGANVLTF.

This chain links TRBV7-8 with TRBJ2-1; D ambiguous. With 2 bases removed from V and 5 bases from J, the gap between germline ends came to 4 bases. Germline CDR1 SGHVS, CDR2 FQNEAQ. The CDR3 extends over 12 amino acids. The CDR3 loop reads CASSLRDNEQFF. The DNA of the CDR3 is TGTGCCAGCAGCTTACGGGACAATGAGCAGTTCTTC.

This rearrangement joins TRBV7-2 to TRBJ1-2; a weak D match, TRBD1 (5 bases). The CDR3 extends over 14 amino acids. Germline CDR1 and CDR2: SGHTA and FQGNSA. V was shortened by 5 bases and J by 4 bases, with 14 bases between the two germline ends. The CDR3, as DNA: TGTGCCAGCAGCCCACAGACAGCCTCCTATGGCTACACCTTC. This encodes CASSPQTASYGYTF.

The chain links TRBV7-2 to TRBJ2-1, with a possible D match to TRBD2 (5 bases). V was shortened by 2 bases and J by 4 bases, with 12 bases between the two germline ends. The CDR3 covers 15 residues. From germline, CDR1 is SGHTA and CDR2 FQGNSA. CDR3 in amino acids: CASSLIGGEYNEQFF. The CDR3 DNA is TGTGCCAGCAGCTTAATAGGAGGTGAATACAATGAGCAGTTCTTC.

The chain employs TRBV11-2 and TRBJ1-4, with TRBD1 matching over 9 bases. This CDR3 comprises 15 residues. V shed 5 bases, J shed 8 bases, and the junction held 9 bases outside the gene matches. CDR1 SGHAT and CDR2 FQNNGV come from the germline V gene. In nucleotides, the CDR3 is TGTGCCAGCAGCACCCACTTGGACAGGGGAGAAAAACTGTTTTTT. Translation: CASSTHLDRGEKLFF.

The J gene is TRBJ2-5, the V gene TRBV7-6, with 7 bases that match TRBD1. Germline trimming cut 5 bases from V and 5 bases from J; bases unmatched to any gene: 5. Looked up from germline, CDR1 is SGHVS and CDR2 is FNYEAQ. The CDR3 length is 13 residues. CDR3 bases: TGTGCCAGCAGCCCCGAACAGGGGGAGACCCAGTACTTC. It codes for CASSPEQGETQYF.